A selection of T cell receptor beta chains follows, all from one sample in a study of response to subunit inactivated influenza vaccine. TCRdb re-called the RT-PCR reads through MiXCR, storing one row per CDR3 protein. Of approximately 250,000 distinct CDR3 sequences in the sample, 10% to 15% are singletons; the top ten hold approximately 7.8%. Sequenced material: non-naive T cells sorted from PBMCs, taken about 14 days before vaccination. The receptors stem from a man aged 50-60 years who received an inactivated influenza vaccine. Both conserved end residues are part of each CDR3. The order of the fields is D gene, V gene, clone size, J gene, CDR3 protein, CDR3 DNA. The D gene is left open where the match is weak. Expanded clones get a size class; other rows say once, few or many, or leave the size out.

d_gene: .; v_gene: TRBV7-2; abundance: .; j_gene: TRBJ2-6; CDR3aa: CASSLGRGAGANVLTF; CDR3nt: TGTGCCAGCAGCTTAGGAAGGGGGGCCGGGGCCAACGTCCTGACTTTC
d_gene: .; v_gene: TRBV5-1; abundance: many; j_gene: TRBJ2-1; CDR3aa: CASSRGPNNEQFF; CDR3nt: TGCGCCAGCAGCCGCGGACCCAACAATGAGCAGTTCTTC
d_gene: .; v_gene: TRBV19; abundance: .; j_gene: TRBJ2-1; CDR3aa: CASSRVAKDNEQFF; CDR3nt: TGTGCCAGTAGTAGAGTAGCGAAAGACAATGAGCAGTTCTTC
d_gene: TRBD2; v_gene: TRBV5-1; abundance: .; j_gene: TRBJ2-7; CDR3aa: CASSGSGGPSYEQYF; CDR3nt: TGCGCCAGCAGCGGGAGCGGGGGGCCCTCCTACGAGCAGTACTTC
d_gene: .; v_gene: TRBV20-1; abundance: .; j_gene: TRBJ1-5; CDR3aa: CSATFTAANQPQHF; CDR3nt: TGCAGTGCAACCTTCACGGCCGCCAATCAGCCCCAGCATTTT
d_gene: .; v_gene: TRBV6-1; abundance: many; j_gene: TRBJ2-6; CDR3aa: CASSKLSGANVLTF; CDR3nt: TGTGCCAGCAGCAAATTGTCCGGGGCCAACGTCCTGACTTTC
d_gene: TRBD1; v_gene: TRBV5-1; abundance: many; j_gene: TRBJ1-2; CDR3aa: CASSRVGTVEGGYTF; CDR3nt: TGCGCCAGCAGCCGCGTCGGGACAGTAGAAGGTGGCTACACCTTC
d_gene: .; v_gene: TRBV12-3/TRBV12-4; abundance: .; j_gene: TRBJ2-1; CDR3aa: CASSSGNEQFF; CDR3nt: TGTGCCAGCAGTTCTGGTAATGAGCAGTTCTTC
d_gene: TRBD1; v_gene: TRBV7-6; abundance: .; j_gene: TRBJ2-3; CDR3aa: CASSARLRGPSTDTQYF; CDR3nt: TGTGCCAGCAGCGCGCGCCTCAGGGGGCCTAGCACAGATACGCAGTATTTT
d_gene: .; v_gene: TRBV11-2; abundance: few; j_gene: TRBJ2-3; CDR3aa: CASSLAQDTDTQYF; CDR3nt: TGTGCCAGCAGCTTAGCACAAGACACAGATACGCAGTATTTT
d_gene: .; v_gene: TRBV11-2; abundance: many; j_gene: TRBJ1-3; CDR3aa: CASSLRDTSLSGNTIYF; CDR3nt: TGTGCCAGCAGCTTAAGGGACACCAGTCTCTCTGGAAACACCATATATTTT
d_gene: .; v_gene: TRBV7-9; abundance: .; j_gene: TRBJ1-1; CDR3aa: CASSPGQLNTEAFF; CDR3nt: TGTGCCAGCAGCCCCGGACAGTTGAACACTGAAGCTTTCTTT
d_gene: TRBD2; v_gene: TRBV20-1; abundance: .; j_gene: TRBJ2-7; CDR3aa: CSASMGGRGYEQYF; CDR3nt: TGCAGTGCTAGCATGGGCGGGAGAGGCTACGAGCAGTACTTC
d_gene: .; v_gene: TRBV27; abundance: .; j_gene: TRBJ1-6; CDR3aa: CASSYLTGSTPLHF; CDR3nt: TGTGCCAGCAGTTACCTCACAGGGAGTACACCCCTCCACTTT
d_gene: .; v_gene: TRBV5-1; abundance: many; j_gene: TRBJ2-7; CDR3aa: CASSFSGPEQYF; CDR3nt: TGCGCCAGCAGCTTTTCGGGTCCGGAGCAGTACTTC
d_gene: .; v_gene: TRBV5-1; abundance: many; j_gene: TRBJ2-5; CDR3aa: CASSLGPGRETQYF; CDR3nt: TGCGCCAGCAGCTTGGGGCCAGGGCGAGAGACCCAGTACTTC
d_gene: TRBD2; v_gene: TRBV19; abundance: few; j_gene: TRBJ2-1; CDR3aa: CASSVRTSGDYNEQFF; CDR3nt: TGTGCCAGTAGTGTCCGGACTAGCGGGGACTACAATGAGCAGTTCTTC
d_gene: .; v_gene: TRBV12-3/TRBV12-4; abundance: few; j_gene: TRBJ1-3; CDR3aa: CASSTWTAGNTIYF; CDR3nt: TGTGCCAGCAGTACCTGGACAGCTGGAAACACCATATATTTT
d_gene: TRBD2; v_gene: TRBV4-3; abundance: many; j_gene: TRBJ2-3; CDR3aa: CASSQEPSGRSTDTQYF; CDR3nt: TGCGCCAGCAGCCAAGAACCCAGCGGGAGAAGTACAGATACGCAGTATTTT
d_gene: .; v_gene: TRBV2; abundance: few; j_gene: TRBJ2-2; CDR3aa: CASSPLTGGGSGELFF; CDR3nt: TGTGCCAGCAGTCCCCTCACAGGGGGGGGGTCCGGGGAGCTGTTTTTT
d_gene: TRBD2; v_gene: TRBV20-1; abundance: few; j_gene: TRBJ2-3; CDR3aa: CSASGTSSDTQYF; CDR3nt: TGCAGTGCTAGCGGGACTAGTAGTGATACGCAGTATTTT
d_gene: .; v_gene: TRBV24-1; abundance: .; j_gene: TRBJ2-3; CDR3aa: CATSDPKRGTDTQYF; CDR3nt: TGTGCCACCAGTGACCCTAAGCGGGGCACAGATACGCAGTATTTT
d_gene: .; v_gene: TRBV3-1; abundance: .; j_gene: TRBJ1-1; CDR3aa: CASSQKGTNTEAFF; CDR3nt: TGTGCCAGCAGCCAAAAGGGGACGAACACTGAAGCTTTCTTT
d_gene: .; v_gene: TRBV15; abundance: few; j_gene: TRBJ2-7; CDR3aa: CATSRDVSYEQYF; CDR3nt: TGTGCCACCAGCAGGGACGTTTCCTACGAGCAGTACTTC
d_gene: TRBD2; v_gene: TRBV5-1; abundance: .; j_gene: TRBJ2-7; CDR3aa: CASSWETSGPTYEQYF; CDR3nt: TGCGCCAGCAGCTGGGAGACTAGCGGACCAACCTACGAGCAGTACTTC
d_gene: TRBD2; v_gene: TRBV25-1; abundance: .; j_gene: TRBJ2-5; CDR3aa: CASNKREGESQYF; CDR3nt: TGTGCCAGCAACAAGCGGGAGGGCGAGTCCCAGTACTTC
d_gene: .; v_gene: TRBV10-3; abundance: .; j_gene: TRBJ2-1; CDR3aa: CAISVQGYEQFF; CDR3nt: TGTGCCATCAGTGTTCAGGGCTATGAGCAGTTCTTC
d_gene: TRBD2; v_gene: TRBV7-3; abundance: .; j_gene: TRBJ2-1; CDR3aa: CASSLDGRRYNEQFF; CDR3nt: TGTGCCAGCAGCTTGGACGGGAGGAGGTACAATGAGCAGTTCTTC
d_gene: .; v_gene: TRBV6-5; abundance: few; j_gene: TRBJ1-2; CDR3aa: CASRRGDGYTF; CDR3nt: TGTGCCAGCAGACGGGGAGATGGCTACACCTTC
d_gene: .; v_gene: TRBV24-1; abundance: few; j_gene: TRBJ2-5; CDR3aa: CATSDRMETQYF; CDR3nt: TGTGCCACCAGTGACAGAATGGAGACCCAGTACTTC
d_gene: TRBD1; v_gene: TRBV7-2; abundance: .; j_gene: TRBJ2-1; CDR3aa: CASTQGAVVGNEQFF; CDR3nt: TGTGCCAGCACCCAGGGGGCTGTGGTAGGGAATGAGCAGTTCTTC
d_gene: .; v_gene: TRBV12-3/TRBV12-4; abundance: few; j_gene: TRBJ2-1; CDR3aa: CASCRGVAEQFF; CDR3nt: TGTGCCAGCTGCCGCGGCGTAGCGGAGCAGTTCTTC
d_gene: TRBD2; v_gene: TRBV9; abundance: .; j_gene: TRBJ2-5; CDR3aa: CASSPGRLAGAETQYF; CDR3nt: TGTGCCAGCAGCCCAGGAAGGCTAGCGGGAGCAGAGACCCAGTACTTC
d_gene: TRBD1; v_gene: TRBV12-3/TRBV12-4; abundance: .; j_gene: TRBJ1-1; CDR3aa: CASSLRQGGAEAFF; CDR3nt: TGTGCCAGCAGTCTCCGACAGGGAGGGGCTGAAGCTTTCTTT
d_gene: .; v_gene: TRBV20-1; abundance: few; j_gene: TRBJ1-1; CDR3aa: CSARGGAPSTEAFF; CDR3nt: TGCAGTGCTAGAGGAGGGGCCCCCTCCACTGAAGCTTTCTTT
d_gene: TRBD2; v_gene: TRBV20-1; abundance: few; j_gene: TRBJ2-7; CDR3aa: CSARSSGGVHEQYF; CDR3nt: TGCAGTGCTAGATCTAGCGGAGGTGTCCACGAGCAGTACTTC
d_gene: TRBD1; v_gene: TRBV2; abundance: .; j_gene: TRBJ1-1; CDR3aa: CASRPDRGATEAFF; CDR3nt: TGTGCCAGCAGACCGGACAGGGGGGCCACTGAAGCTTTCTTT
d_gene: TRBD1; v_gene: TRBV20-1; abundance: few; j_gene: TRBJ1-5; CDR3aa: CSASQGGDQPQHF; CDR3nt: TGCAGTGCTAGTCAAGGGGGCGATCAGCCCCAGCATTTT
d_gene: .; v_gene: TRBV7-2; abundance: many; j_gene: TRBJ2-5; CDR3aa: CASTVTTGETQYF; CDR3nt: TGTGCCAGCACCGTTACTACTGGGGAGACCCAGTACTTC
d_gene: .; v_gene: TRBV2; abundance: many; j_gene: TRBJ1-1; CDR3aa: CASSKRLNTEAFF; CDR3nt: TGTGCCAGCAGTAAGCGATTGAACACTGAAGCTTTCTTT
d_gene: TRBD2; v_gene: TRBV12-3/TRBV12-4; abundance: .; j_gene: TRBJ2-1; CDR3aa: CASSLLAASYNEQFF; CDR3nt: TGTGCCAGCAGCCTACTAGCGGCCTCCTACAATGAGCAGTTCTTC
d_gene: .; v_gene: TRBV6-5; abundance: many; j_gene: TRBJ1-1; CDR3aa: CASRSDRTEAFF; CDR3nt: TGTGCCAGCAGATCGGACCGGACTGAAGCTTTCTTT
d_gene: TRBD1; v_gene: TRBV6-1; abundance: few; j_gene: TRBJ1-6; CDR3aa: CASSQGTGGGSPLHF; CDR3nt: TGTGCCAGCAGCCAAGGGACAGGGGGTGGTTCACCCCTCCACTTT
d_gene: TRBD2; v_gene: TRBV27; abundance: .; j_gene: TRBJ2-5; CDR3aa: CATSEGLAGVETQYF; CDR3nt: TGTGCCACTTCTGAGGGGCTAGCGGGGGTAGAGACCCAGTACTTC
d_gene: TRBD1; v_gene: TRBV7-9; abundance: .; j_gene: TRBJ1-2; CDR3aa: CASSPTGVDGYTF; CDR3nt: TGTGCCAGCAGCCCGACAGGGGTGGATGGCTACACCTTC
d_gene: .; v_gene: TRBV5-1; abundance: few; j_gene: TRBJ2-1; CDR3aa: CASSLGGIDNEQFF; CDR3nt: TGCGCCAGCAGCTTGGGGGGTATCGACAATGAGCAGTTCTTC
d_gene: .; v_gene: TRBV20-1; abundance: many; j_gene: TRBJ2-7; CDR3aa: CSAVQKPSYEQYF; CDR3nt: TGCAGTGCTGTTCAGAAACCTTCCTACGAGCAGTACTTC
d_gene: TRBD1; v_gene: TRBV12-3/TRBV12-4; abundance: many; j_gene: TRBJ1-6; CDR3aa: CASSFAGGNSPLHF; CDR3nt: TGTGCCAGCAGTTTCGCAGGGGGTAATTCACCCCTCCACTTT
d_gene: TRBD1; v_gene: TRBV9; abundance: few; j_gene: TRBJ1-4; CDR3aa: CASSGTGGAGKLFF; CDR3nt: TGTGCCAGCAGCGGTACAGGGGGCGCAGGAAAACTGTTTTTT
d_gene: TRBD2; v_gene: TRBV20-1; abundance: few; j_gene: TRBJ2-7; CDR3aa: CSAQREWAEQYF; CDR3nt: TGCAGTGCTCAGCGGGAGTGGGCCGAGCAGTACTTC
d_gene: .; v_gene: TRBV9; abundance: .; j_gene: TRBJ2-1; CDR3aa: CASSPGAYFGSNEQFF; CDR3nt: TGTGCCAGCAGCCCCGGGGCGTATTTTGGGAGCAATGAGCAGTTCTTC
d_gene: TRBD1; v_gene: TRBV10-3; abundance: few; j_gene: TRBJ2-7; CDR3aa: CASSGTDSYEQYF; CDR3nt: TGTGCCTCCTCCGGGACAGACTCCTACGAGCAGTACTTC
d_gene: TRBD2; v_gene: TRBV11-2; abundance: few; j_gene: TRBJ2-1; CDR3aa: CASSLGGGSNYNEQFF; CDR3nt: TGTGCCAGCAGCTTAGGAGGCGGGAGTAATTACAATGAGCAGTTCTTC
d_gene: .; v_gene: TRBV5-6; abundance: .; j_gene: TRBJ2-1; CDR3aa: CASSPSGGRGYNEQFF; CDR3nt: TGTGCCAGCAGCCCGTCAGGGGGGAGGGGCTACAATGAGCAGTTCTTC
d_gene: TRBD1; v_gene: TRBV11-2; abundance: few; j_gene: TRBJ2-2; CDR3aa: CASSLLPGQGGGELFF; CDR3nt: TGTGCCAGCAGCCTCCTTCCGGGACAGGGTGGTGGGGAGCTGTTTTTT
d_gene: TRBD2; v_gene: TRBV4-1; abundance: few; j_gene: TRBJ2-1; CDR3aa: CASSQDLLASSYNEQFF; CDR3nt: TGCGCCAGCAGCCAAGATCTACTAGCGAGCTCCTACAATGAGCAGTTCTTC
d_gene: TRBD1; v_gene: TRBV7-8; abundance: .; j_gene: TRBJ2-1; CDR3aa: CASSTTGGFSYNEQFF; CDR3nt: TGTGCCAGCAGCACGACAGGGGGCTTCTCCTACAATGAGCAGTTCTTC
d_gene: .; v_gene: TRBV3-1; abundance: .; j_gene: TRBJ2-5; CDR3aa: CASSQDTGPQETQYF; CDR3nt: TGTGCCAGCAGCCAAGATACAGGGCCCCAAGAGACCCAGTACTTC
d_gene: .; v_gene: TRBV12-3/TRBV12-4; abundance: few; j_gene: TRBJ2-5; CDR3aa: CASRNSETQYF; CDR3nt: TGTGCCAGCAGAAATTCGGAGACCCAGTACTTC
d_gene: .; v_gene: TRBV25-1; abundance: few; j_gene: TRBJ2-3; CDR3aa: CASSRALTDTQYF; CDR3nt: TGTGCCAGCTCCCGGGCCCTCACAGATACGCAGTATTTT